This T cell receptor beta chain was sequenced in a study of T cell changes during pregnancy in multiple sclerosis (dated by TCRdb to the late 2010s). Regarding the study in general: The study examined how the T cell repertoire changed over the course of pregnancy in women with multiple sclerosis.

From cysteine to phenylalanine, the CDR3 is 13 amino acids long. Here the CDR3 DNA is all that survives: 39 bases in frame from base 1. V loses 2 bases, J loses 0 bases, and the germline ends lie 6 bases apart. The germline V gene yields SGHRS for CDR1 and YFSETQ for CDR2. Library preparation was by the immunoSEQ multiplex PCR assay. TCRdb holds this immuneACCESS table with in-frame rearrangements only. Some clones are missing; in checked studies, unresolved V genes explain under half, and the rest has no known cause. The sample has approximately 65,000 clones on record, more than 75% of them singletons. In total, the top ten clones hold less than 1.5% of the sample. With respect to this clone: The antigen it recognizes is unknown. One base away there is no much larger clone; base qualities are not given.

The clonotype comes from a female donor in good health, enrolled as a control in a pregnancy study. Here the chain combines TRBV5-1 and TRBJ2-7; the D segment cannot be called with confidence. Sample: peripheral blood, taken in the third trimester of pregnancy. This receptor carries the CDR3 CASSFPGSYEQYF. The DNA is TGCGCCAGCAGCTTCCCCGGCTCCTACGAGCAGTACTTC.